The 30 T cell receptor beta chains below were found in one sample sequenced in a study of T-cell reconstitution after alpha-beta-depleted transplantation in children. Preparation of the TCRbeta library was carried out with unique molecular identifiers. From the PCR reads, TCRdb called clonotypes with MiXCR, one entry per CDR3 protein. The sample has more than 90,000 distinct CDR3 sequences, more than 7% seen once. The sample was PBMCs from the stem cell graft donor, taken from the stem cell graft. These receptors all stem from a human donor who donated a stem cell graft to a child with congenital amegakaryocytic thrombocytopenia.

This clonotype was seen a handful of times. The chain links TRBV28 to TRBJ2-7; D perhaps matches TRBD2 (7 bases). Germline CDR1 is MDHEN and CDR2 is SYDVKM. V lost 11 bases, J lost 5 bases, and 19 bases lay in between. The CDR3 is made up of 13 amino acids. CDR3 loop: CAGRRGGADEQYF. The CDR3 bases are TGTGCCGGGAGGAGGGGGGGGGCCGACGAGCAGTACTTC.

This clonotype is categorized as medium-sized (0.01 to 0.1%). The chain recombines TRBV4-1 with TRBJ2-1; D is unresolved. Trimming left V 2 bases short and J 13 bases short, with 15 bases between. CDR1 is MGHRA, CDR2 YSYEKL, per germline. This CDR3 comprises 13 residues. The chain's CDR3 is CASSQSVVMRQFF. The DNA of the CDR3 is TGCGCCAGCAGCCAATCGGTAGTTATGCGACAGTTCTTC.

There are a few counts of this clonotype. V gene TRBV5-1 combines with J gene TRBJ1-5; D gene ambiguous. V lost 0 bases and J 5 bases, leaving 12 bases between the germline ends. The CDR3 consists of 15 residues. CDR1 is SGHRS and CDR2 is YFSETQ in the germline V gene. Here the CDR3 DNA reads TGCGCCAGCAGCTTGGTGCCGGGATTAGATCAGCCCCAGCATTTT. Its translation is CASSLVPGLDQPQHF.

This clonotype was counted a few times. DNA for the CDR3: TGTGCCAGCAGTTTTTACAATCAGCCCCAGCATTTT. This sequence encodes CASSFYNQPQHF. V is TRBV28 and J is TRBJ1-5; D unclear. V dropped 3 bases and J dropped 3 bases, with 3 bases sitting between them. Germline V gene data show CDR1 as MDHEN and CDR2 as SYDVKM. The CDR3 consists of 12 residues. Supplemented by reference TRBV28 and TRBJ1-5, the full variable domain reads DVKVTQSSRYLVKRTGEKVFLECVQDMDHENMFWYRQDPGLGLRLIYFSYDVKMKEKGDIPEGYSVSREKKERFSLILESASTNQTSMYLCASSFYNQPQHFGDGTRLSIL.

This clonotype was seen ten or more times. The CDR3, as DNA: TGCAGTGCCTTAGGGGGCTATAACTACGAGCAGTACTTC. Residues: CSALGGYNYEQYF. The chain has TRBV20-1 and TRBJ2-7, with 7 bases that match TRBD1. V trimming: 6 bases; J trimming: 3 bases; junction bases outside the gene matches: 8. The CDR3 runs to 13 residues. The germline V gene has CDR1 DFQATT and CDR2 SNEGSKA (reference sequence).

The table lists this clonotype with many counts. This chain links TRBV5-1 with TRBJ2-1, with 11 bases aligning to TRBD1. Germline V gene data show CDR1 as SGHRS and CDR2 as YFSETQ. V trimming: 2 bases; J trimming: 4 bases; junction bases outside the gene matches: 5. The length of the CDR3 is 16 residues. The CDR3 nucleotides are TGCGCCAGCAGCTTATCCGGGACAGGGGGTTACAATGAGCAGTTCTTC. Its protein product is CASSLSGTGGYNEQFF.

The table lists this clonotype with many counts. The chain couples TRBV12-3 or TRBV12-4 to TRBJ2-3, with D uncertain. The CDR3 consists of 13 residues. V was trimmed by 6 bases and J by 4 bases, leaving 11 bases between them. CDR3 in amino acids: CASSALSADTQYF. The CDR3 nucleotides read TGTGCCAGCAGCGCCCTAAGCGCAGATACGCAGTATTTT.

The CDR3 loop is CASSVTDVNTEAFF. CDR3 DNA: TGTGCCAGCAGCGTAACCGATGTGAACACTGAAGCTTTCTTT. V and J are TRBV2 and TRBJ1-1; D gene ambiguous. Deletions cut 6 bases from V and 0 bases from J, with 11 bases between. From germline, CDR1 is SNHLY and CDR2 FYNNEI. CDR3 size: 14 residues.

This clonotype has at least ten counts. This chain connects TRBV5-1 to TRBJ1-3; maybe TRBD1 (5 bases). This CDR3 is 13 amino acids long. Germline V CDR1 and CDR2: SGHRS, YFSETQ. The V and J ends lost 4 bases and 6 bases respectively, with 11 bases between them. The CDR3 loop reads CASSRDGQNTIYF. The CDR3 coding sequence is TGCGCCAGCAGCAGGGACGGACAAAACACCATATATTTT.

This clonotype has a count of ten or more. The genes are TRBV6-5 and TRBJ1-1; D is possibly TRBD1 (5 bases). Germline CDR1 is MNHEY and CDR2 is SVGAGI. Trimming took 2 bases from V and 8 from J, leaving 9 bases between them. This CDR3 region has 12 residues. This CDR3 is CASSYMGTEAFF. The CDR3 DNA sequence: TGTGCCAGCAGTTACATGGGGACGGAAGCTTTCTTT.

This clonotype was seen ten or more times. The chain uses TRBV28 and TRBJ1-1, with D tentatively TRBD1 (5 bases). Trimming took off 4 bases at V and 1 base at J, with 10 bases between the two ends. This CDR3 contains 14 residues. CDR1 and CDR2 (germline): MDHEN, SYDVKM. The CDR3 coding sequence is TGTGCCAGCAGTTCCCGGGACTGGAACACTGAAGCTTTCTTT. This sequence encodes CASSSRDWNTEAFF.

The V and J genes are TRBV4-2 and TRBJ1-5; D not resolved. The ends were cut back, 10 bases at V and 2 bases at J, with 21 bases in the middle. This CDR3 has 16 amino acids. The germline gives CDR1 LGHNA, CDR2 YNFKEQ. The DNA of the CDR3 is TGTGCCATGGGCTTGGGTGCAGGAGGAGGCAATCAGCCCCAGCATTTT. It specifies CAMGLGAGGGNQPQHF.

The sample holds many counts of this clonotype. CDR3 loop: CASSVEMRGNTIYF. The CDR3 DNA follows: TGTGCCAGCAGCGTAGAGATGAGGGGAAACACCATATATTTT. This chain links TRBV9 with TRBJ1-3; the D is unclear. Trimming removed 0 bases from V and 4 bases from J, with 8 bases in between. This CDR3 comprises 14 residues. Germline loops: CDR1 SGDLS, CDR2 YYNGEE.

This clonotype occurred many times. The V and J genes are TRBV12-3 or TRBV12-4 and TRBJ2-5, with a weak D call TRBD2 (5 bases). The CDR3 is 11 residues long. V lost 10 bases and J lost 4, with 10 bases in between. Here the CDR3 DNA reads TGTGCCACCTCTGGAGGAGAGACCCAGTACTTC. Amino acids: CATSGGETQYF.

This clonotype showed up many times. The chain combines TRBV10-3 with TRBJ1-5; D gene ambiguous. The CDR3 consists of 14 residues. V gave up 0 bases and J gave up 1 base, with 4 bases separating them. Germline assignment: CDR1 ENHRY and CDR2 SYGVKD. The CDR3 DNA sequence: TGTGCCATCAGTGAGTCAGGAAGCAATCAGCCCCAGCATTTT. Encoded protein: CAISESGSNQPQHF.

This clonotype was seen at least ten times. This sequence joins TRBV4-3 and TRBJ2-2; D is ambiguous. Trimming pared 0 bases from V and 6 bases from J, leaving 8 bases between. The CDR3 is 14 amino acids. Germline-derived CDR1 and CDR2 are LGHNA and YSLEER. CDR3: CASSQDGVAGELFF. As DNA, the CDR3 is TGCGCCAGCAGCCAAGATGGAGTCGCCGGGGAGCTGTTTTTT.

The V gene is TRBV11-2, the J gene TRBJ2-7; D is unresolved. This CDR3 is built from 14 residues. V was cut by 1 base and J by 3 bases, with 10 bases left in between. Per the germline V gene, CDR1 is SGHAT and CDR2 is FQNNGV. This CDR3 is CASSLGGAIYEQYF. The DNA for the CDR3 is TGTGCCAGCAGCTTAGGGGGTGCGATCTACGAGCAGTACTTC.

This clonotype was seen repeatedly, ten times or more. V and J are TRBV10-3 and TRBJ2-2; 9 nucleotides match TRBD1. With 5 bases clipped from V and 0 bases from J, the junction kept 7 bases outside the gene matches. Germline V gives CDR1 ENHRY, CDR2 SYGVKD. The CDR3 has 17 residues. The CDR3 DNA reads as TGTGCCATCAGTCCGGGACAGGGCCTCTCGAACACCGGGGAGCTGTTTTTT. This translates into CAISPGQGLSNTGELFF.

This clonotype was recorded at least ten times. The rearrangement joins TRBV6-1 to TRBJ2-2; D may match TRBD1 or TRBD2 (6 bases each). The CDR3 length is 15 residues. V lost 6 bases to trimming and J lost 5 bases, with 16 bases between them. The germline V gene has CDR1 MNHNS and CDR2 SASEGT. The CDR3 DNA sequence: TGTGCCAGCAGGGGACACCCGGCGGGGACCGGGGAGCTGTTTTTT. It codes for CASRGHPAGTGELFF.

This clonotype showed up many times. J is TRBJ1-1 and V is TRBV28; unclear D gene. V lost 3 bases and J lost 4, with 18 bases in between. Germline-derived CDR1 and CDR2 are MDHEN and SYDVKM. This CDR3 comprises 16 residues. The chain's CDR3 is CASSLVSTGRITEAFF. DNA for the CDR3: TGTGCCAGCAGTTTGGTTTCAACGGGCAGGATCACTGAAGCTTTCTTT.

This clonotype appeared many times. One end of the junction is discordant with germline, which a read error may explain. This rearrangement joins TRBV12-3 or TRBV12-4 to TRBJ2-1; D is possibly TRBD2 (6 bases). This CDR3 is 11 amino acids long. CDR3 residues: CASSVADMQFF. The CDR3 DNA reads TGTGCCAGCAGTGTAGCGGATATGCAGTTCTTC.

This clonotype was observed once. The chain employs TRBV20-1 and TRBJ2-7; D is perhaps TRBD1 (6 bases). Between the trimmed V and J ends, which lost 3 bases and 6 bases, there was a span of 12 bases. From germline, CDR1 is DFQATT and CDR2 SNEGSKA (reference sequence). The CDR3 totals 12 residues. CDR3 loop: CSARVGGGEQYF. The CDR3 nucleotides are TGCAGTGCTAGGGTAGGGGGTGGCGAGCAGTACTTC.

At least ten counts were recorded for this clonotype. The CDR3 DNA follows: TGTGCCAGCAGGGGACAGGGGGCTGATACGCAGTATTTT. This translates into CASRGQGADTQYF. The chain is built from TRBV25-1 and TRBJ2-3, with 12 bases lining up with TRBD1. Germline V gives CDR1 MGHDK, CDR2 SYGVNS. The CDR3 extends over 13 amino acids. The V gene end was trimmed by 6 bases and the J gene end by 6 bases; junction bases not matched to a gene: 1.

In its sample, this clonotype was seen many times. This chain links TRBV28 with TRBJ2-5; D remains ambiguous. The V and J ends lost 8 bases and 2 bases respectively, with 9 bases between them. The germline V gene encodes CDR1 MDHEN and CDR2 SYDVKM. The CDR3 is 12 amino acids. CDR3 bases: TGTGCCAGCGAAGGATTACAAGAGACCCAGTACTTC. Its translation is CASEGLQETQYF.

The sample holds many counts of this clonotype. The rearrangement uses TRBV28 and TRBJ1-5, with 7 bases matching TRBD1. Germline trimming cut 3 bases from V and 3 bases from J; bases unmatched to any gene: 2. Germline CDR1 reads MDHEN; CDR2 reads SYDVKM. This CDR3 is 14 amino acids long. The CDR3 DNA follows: TGTGCCAGCAGTTTCGACAGGGACAATCAGCCCCAGCATTTT. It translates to CASSFDRDNQPQHF.

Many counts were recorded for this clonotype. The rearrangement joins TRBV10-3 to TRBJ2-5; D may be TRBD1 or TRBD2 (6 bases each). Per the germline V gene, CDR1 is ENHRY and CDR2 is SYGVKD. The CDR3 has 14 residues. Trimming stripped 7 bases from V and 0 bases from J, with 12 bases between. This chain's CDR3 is CAIIRRGYQETQYF. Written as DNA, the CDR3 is TGTGCCATCATAAGGAGGGGGTACCAAGAGACCCAGTACTTC.

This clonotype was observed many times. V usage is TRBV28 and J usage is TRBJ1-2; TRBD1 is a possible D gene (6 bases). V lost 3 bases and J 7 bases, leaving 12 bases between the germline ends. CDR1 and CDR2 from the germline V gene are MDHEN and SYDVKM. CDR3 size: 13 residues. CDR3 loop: CASSFRGRGGYTF. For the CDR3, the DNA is TGTGCCAGCAGTTTCAGGGGACGGGGTGGCTACACCTTC.

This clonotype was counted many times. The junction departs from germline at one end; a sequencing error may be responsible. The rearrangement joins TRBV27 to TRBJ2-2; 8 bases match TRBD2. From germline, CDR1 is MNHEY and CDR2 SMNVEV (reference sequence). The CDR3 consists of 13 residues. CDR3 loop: CASSHTPGGTKAF. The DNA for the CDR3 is TGTGCCAGCAGTCATACCCCGGGGGGGACAAAGGCTTTT.

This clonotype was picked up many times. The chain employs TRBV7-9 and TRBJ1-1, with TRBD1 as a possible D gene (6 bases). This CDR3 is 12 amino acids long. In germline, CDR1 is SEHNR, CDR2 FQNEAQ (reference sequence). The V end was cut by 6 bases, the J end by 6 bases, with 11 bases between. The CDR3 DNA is TGTGCCAGCAGTCTAACAGGGTCTGAAGCTTTCTTT. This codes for CASSLTGSEAFF.

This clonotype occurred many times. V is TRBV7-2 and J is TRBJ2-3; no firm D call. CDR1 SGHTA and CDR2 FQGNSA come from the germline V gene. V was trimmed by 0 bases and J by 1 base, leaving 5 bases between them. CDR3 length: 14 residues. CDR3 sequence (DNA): TGTGCCAGCAGCTTAGCAGGACGCACAGATACGCAGTATTTT. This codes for CASSLAGRTDTQYF.